This T cell receptor beta chain was recorded in a study of blood T cell repertoires in COVID-19. Germline V gene data show CDR1 as SGHNT and CDR2 as YENEEA. Trimming took 5 bases from V and 4 from J, leaving 17 bases between them. The CDR3 has 15 residues. TCRdb's table, derived via immunoSEQ multiplex PCR, lists solely in-frame clones and lacks some. The table records around 160,000 clones, over 75% of them present only once. The chain couples TRBV11-3 to TRBJ2-5, with D maybe TRBD2 (7 bases). This clonotype was sampled from a middle-aged man who had recovered from COVID-19. The sequencing sample was made of PBMCs or T cells enriched from blood (not recorded which). The CDR3 is CASSARGGRGETQYF. DNA of the CDR3: TGTGCCAGCAGCGCAAGGGGGGGTAGGGGAGAGACCCAGTACTTC. The variable domain in full, with the rest retrieved from reference TRBV11-3 and TRBJ2-5, is EAGVVQSPRYKIIEKKQPVAFWCNPISGHNTLYWYLQNLGQGPELLIRYENEEAVDDSQLPKDRFSAERLKGVDSTLKIQPAELGDSAVYLCASSARGGRGETQYFGPGTRLLVL.